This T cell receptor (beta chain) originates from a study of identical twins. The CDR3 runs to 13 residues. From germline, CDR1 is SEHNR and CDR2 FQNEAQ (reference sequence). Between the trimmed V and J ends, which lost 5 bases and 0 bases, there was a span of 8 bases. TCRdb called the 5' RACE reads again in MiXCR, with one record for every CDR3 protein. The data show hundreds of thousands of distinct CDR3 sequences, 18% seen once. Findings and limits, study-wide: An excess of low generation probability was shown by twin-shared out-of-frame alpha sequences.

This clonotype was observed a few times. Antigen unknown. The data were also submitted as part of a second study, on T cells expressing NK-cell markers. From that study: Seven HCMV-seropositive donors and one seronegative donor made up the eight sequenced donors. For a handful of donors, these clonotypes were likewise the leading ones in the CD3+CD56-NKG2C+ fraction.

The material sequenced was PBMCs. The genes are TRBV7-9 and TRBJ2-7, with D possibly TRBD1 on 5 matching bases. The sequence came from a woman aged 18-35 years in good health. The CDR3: CASSKGVSYEQYF. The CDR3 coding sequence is TGTGCCAGCAGCAAAGGGGTCTCCTACGAGCAGTACTTC.